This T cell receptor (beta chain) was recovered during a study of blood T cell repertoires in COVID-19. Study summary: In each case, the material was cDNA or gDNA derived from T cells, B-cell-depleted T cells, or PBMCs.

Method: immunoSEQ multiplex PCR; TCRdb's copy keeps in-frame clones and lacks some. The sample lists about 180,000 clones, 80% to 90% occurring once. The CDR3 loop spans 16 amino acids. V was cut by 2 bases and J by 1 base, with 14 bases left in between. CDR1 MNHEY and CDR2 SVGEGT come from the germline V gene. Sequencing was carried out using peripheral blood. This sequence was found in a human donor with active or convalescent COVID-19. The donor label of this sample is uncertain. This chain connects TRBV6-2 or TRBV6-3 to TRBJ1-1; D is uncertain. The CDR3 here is CASSYPPYGKNTEAFF. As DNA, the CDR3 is TGTGCCAGCAGTTACCCCCCTTACGGTAAGAACACTGAAGCTTTCTTT.